This T cell receptor (beta chain) was sequenced for a study of blood T cell repertoires in COVID-19. Study summary: The origin of the acute and convalescent COVID-19 samples was the United States, Italy and Spain. T cells, B-cell-depleted T cells, or PBMCs supplied cDNA or gDNA.

Study processing details: Amplification from reference gene primers served as the basis for estimated nucleated cell counts. Sequenced by immunoSEQ multiplex PCR; TCRdb stores in-frame clones only, minus some. The V and J calls and clone size are taken from that table; D and trimming were inferred from the DNA. The sample lists about 270,000 clones, roughly nine tenths occurring once. Patients of the Seattle cohort, enrolled during active infection, were followed longitudinally. With V trimmed by 3 bases and J by 9 bases, 10 bases remained unmatched. The CDR3 is 15 residues long. Germline V lookup: CDR1 MGHRA, CDR2 YSYEKL.

The source is a woman aged 30 to 39 with COVID-19, enrolled during active disease. Sequenced: peripheral blood. This rearrangement joins TRBV4-1 to TRBJ2-1; 8 nucleotides align to TRBD1. CDR3 amino acids: CASSHITGTGGEQFF. The CDR3 coding sequence is TGCGCCAGCAGCCACATAACCGGGACAGGAGGTGAGCAGTTCTTC.